This is a list of T cell receptor beta chains from one sample in a study of T cell responses to AZD1222 COVID-19 vaccine. The repertoire was sequenced with immunoSEQ multiplex PCR; TCRdb's copy has only in-frame clones and lacks some. The data contain around 110,000 clones, 70% to 90% of them singletons. This specimen was peripheral blood, taken on day 0 of AZD1222 vaccination. The receptors stem from an adult in good health. CDR3s include the opening cysteine and the closing phenylalanine or tryptophan. A D gene is named only where the DNA matches it firmly. Clone size appears in some rows only: once, few, many, or a class for an expanded clone.

TRBD1	.	TRBV6-5	TRBJ1-2	CASRAPGQVLGGYTF	TGTGCCAGCAGGGCACCGGGACAGGTGTTAGGAGGCTACACCTTC
.	.	TRBV18	TRBJ2-7	CASSPMRDYEQYF	TGTGCCAGCTCACCAATGCGAGATTACGAGCAGTACTTC
TRBD1	once	TRBV7-2	TRBJ1-5	CASSLGQGASNQPQHF	TGTGCCAGCAGCTTAGGACAGGGGGCCAGCAATCAGCCCCAGCATTTT
.	.	TRBV18	TRBJ1-1	CASSSTVANTEAFF	TGTGCCAGCTCATCGACAGTAGCGAACACTGAAGCTTTCTTT
.	.	TRBV19	TRBJ1-1	CASSYGTEAFF	TGTGCCAGTAGTTACGGCACTGAAGCTTTCTTT
.	.	TRBV6-5	TRBJ2-1	CASERGQADTQFF	TGTGCCTCAGAACGGGGGCAGGCGGACACCCAGTTCTTC
TRBD1	once	TRBV29-1	TRBJ2-7	CSVDSGTASHEQYF	TGCAGCGTTGATTCCGGGACAGCTTCCCACGAGCAGTACTTC
TRBD1	.	TRBV7-9	TRBJ1-2	CASRLPGQGANTF	TGTGCCAGCAGGCTACCGGGACAGGGGGCTAACACCTTC
.	.	TRBV19	TRBJ2-1	CASSIDRLGMNEQFF	TGTGCCAGTAGTATAGATCGGCTAGGGATGAATGAGCAGTTCTTC
TRBD2	once	TRBV7-3	TRBJ2-1	CASALAGNNEQFF	TGTGCCAGCGCACTAGCGGGAAACAATGAGCAGTTCTTC
.	.	TRBV12-2	TRBJ1-6	CASRLVTPDSPLHF	TGTGCAAGTCGCTTAGTAACTCCGGATTCACCCCTCCACTTT
TRBD1	few	TRBV5-3	TRBJ2-7	CARIMGEGQGWYEQYF	TGTGCCAGAATAATGGGAGAGGGACAGGGATGGTACGAGCAGTACTTC
TRBD1	once	TRBV24-1	TRBJ1-2	CATSDRSRGNYGYTF	TGTGCCACCAGTGACCGCTCCAGGGGGAACTATGGCTACACCTTC
.	.	TRBV6-6	TRBJ1-1	CASSNQGENTEAFF	TGTGCCAGCAGCAACCAAGGCGAGAACACTGAAGCTTTCTTT
.	.	TRBV19	TRBJ1-2	CASSEPGTGLGGYTF	TGTGCCAGTAGTGAACCCGGGACCGGCCTGGGGGGCTACACCTTC
.	.	TRBV6-5	TRBJ1-2	CASSPWAGQSYGYTF	TGTGCCAGCAGCCCCTGGGCAGGGCAATCCTATGGCTACACCTTC
.	.	TRBV7-2	TRBJ1-1	CASSLDRVGTEAFF	TGTGCCAGCAGCTTAGACAGGGTGGGCACTGAAGCTTTCTTT
TRBD2	once	TRBV7-2	TRBJ2-1	CASTLLAGVHNEQFF	TGTGCCAGCACCCTCTTAGCGGGAGTCCACAATGAGCAGTTCTTC
TRBD1	.	TRBV6-5	TRBJ2-7	CASSARQGSSYEQYF	TGTGCCAGCAGCGCCCGACAGGGTAGCTCCTACGAGCAGTACTTC
.	.	TRBV30	TRBJ2-5	CAWTGDNQETQYF	TGTGCCTGGACGGGGGACAACCAAGAGACCCAGTACTTC
.	.	TRBV2	TRBJ1-4	CASSERTVTNEKLFF	TGTGCCAGCAGTGAAAGGACAGTCACTAATGAAAAACTGTTTTTT
.	.	TRBV11-2	TRBJ2-1	CASTRLYNEQFF	TGTGCCAGCACGAGGCTCTACAATGAGCAGTTCTTC
.	.	TRBV20-1	TRBJ2-3	CSASRPGLTDTQYF	TGCAGTGCTAGTCGACCTGGCTTGACAGATACGCAGTATTTT
.	.	TRBV24-1	TRBJ2-3	CATSDWTSSTDTQYF	TGTGCCACCAGTGATTGGACCTCGAGCACAGATACGCAGTATTTT
.	.	TRBV28	TRBJ1-1	CASSLMSSKAFF	TGTGCCAGCAGTTTAATGAGCTCTAAAGCTTTCTTT
.	.	TRBV28	TRBJ2-7	CASSGGTRQETYEQYF	TGTGCCAGCAGTGGGGGGACGCGACAGGAAACCTACGAGCAGTACTTC
TRBD1	.	TRBV27	TRBJ2-6	CASSPRQGASGANVLTF	TGTGCCAGCAGTCCACGACAGGGGGCGAGCGGGGCCAACGTCCTGACTTTC
.	.	TRBV19	TRBJ1-5	CASMGGDRPSNQPQHF	TGTGCCAGTATGGGAGGCGACAGGCCGAGCAATCAGCCCCAGCATTTT
.	.	TRBV19	TRBJ2-2	CASKELLYTGELFF	TGTGCCAGTAAAGAACTGCTCTACACCGGGGAGCTGTTTTTT
TRBD1	.	TRBV4-2	TRBJ1-2	CASSQVPGTGALSNYGYTF	TGTGCCAGCAGCCAAGTCCCTGGGACAGGCGCCTTGTCCAACTATGGCTACACCTTC
TRBD1	few	TRBV7-3	TRBJ2-3	CASSLGDRGSDTQYF	TGTGCCAGCAGCTTGGGGGACAGGGGTTCAGATACGCAGTATTTT
TRBD2	.	TRBV6-5	TRBJ2-7	CASRAVAGYEQYF	TGTGCCAGCAGGGCAGTAGCGGGCTACGAGCAGTACTTC
.	.	TRBV5-1	TRBJ2-5	CASRGDVKSGETQYF	TGCGCCAGCAGAGGAGACGTAAAATCTGGGGAGACCCAGTACTTC
.	.	TRBV27	TRBJ1-4	CASSRLGKGEKLFF	TGTGCCAGCAGTAGGTTGGGGAAGGGTGAAAAACTGTTTTTT
.	.	TRBV11-1	TRBJ1-6	CASSLAGTYNSPLHF	TGTGCCAGCAGCTTAGCCGGGACATATAATTCACCCCTCCACTTT
.	.	TRBV20-1	TRBJ1-2	CSASLSGDGYTF	TGCAGTGCTAGTTTGTCCGGGGATGGCTACACCTTC
TRBD2	once	TRBV30	TRBJ2-7	CAWSVAGLEQYF	TGTGCCTGGAGTGTAGCGGGGCTGGAGCAGTACTTC
.	.	TRBV6-2/TRBV6-3	TRBJ2-2	CASSYLDYPGELFF	TGTGCCAGCAGTTACTTGGACTACCCCGGGGAGCTGTTTTTT
TRBD2	.	TRBV5-6	TRBJ2-1	CASSFWTSGNYNEQFF	TGTGCCAGCAGCTTTTGGACTAGCGGAAACTACAATGAGCAGTTCTTC
.	.	TRBV11-2	TRBJ2-2	CASSARQVGTGELFF	TGTGCCAGCAGCGCCCGACAGGTAGGAACCGGGGAGCTGTTTTTT
.	.	TRBV7-2	TRBJ2-5	CASSLRLETQYF	TGTGCCAGCAGCTTGCGACTAGAGACCCAGTACTTC
.	.	TRBV19	TRBJ2-1	CASSGGQLGNEQFF	TGTGCCAGTAGTGGTGGCCAACTGGGGAATGAGCAGTTCTTC
.	.	TRBV4-2	TRBJ2-7	CASSQERAGTTYEQYF	TGTGCCAGCAGCCAAGAGAGGGCGGGAACCACCTACGAGCAGTACTTC
TRBD2	.	TRBV10-3	TRBJ2-2	CAISESGGTSQNTGELFF	TGTGCCATCAGTGAATCAGGCGGGACTAGCCAGAACACCGGGGAGCTGTTTTTT
.	.	TRBV7-2	TRBJ1-2	CASSLDPANYGYTF	TGTGCCAGCAGCTTAGACCCAGCTAACTATGGCTACACCTTC
TRBD1	.	TRBV7-2	TRBJ1-5	CARPGQGCSNQPQHF	TGTGCCAGACCGGGACAGGGGTGTAGCAATCAGCCCCAGCATTTT
.	once	TRBV29-1	TRBJ1-3	CSVEDRKGNTIYF	TGCAGCGTTGAAGACCGTAAGGGAAACACCATATATTTT
.	.	TRBV3-1/TRBV3-2	TRBJ2-1	CASSQFSSSGHNEQFF	TGTGCCAGCAGCCAATTCTCCTCGTCGGGACATAATGAGCAGTTCTTC
.	.	TRBV24-1	TRBJ2-5	CATSDRGETQYF	TGTGCCACCAGTGACCGCGGGGAGACCCAGTACTTC